A selection of T cell receptor beta chains follows, all from one sample in a study of blood T cell repertoires in COVID-19. Only in-frame clones appear in the TCRdb table, and some are missing; sequencing was by immunoSEQ multiplex PCR. This sample has about 78,000 clones, with roughly 84% found just once. Material: peripheral blood. The receptors were gathered from a man in his forties or fifties with acute or convalescent COVID-19. Both conserved end residues are part of each CDR3. D genes are given only for firm matches. Where a row states a size, it is once, few, many or the class of an expanded clone; other rows omit it.

TRBD2	-	TRBV7-9	TRBJ2-3	TGTGCCAGCAGCCCCACTAGCGCTACGCAGTATTTT	CASSPTSATQYF
TRBD1	-	TRBV5-1	TRBJ1-6	TGCGCCAGCAGCCTACAGGGGGCTAATTCACCCCTCCACTTT	CASSLQGANSPLHF
-	-	TRBV18	TRBJ2-7	TGTGCCAGCTCACCTATGGACAGTAGCTCCTACGAGCAGTACTTC	CASSPMDSSSYEQYF
TRBD2	-	TRBV6-5	TRBJ2-5	TGTGCCAGCAGTTACTCGATGTACGGGGGGAAAACCCAGTACTTC	CASSYSMYGGKTQYF
TRBD1	-	TRBV11-2	TRBJ2-7	TGTGCCAGCAGCACAGACAGGGGGCCCTCCTACGAGCAGTACTTC	CASSTDRGPSYEQYF
-	once	TRBV9	TRBJ2-7	TGTGCCAGCAGCAGAGCCGGGAACAGGGTATTGCGCGAGCAGTACTTC	CASSRAGNRVLREQYF
TRBD2	-	TRBV9	TRBJ2-3	TGTGCCAGCAGCGTAAACGGGGGGGCAGATACGCAGTATTTT	CASSVNGGADTQYF
-	-	TRBV7-9	TRBJ1-5	TGTGCCAGCAGCTTAGGGGGACTCAATCAGCCCCAGCATTTT	CASSLGGLNQPQHF
TRBD1	-	TRBV10-3	TRBJ1-1	TGTGCCATCAGGGGACAGGGAAGGGTCGGCACTGAAGCTTTCTTT	CAIRGQGRVGTEAFF
-	-	TRBV3-1/TRBV3-2	TRBJ2-7	TGTGCCAGCAGCCAAGATTCGCGGGGTCTAAGGTACGAGCAGTACTTC	CASSQDSRGLRYEQYF
-	-	TRBV3-1/TRBV3-2	TRBJ2-5	TGTGCCAGCAGCCCCAGACAAGAGACCCAGTACTTC	CASSPRQETQYF
TRBD1	few	TRBV19	TRBJ1-4	TGTGCCTCCCAACCCCCGGGACAGCCTAATGAAAAACTGTTTTTT	CASQPPGQPNEKLFF
TRBD2	-	TRBV6-2/TRBV6-3	TRBJ2-7	TGTGCCAGCAGTTACTCAGTCGAGGGACTAGCGGACTACGAGCAGTACTTC	CASSYSVEGLADYEQYF
-	-	TRBV11-3	TRBJ1-2	TGTGCCAGCAGCATTAACAGGGTAAACTATGGCTACACCTTC	CASSINRVNYGYTF
TRBD1	-	TRBV10-1	TRBJ2-7	TGCGCCAGCAGTGGAGGACAGGGAAAAGCCTACGAGCAGTACTTC	CASSGGQGKAYEQYF
TRBD1	-	TRBV19	TRBJ1-2	TGTGCCAGTAAGGGGGACAGGGGATCCTATGGCTACACCTTC	CASKGDRGSYGYTF
TRBD1	-	TRBV7-8	TRBJ2-4	TGTGCCAGCAGCTTAGCTTGGTCAGGGGGCGCCAAAAACATTCAGTACTTC	CASSLAWSGGAKNIQYF
TRBD1	-	TRBV10-3	TRBJ2-1	TGTGCCATCAGTTCCGTCGGGACAGGGTCTGGTGAGCAGTTCTTC	CAISSVGTGSGEQFF
TRBD1	once	TRBV19	TRBJ1-5	TGTGCCAGTAGTTTCTCGGGACAGGGGGCTCCCAATCAGCCCCAGCATTTT	CASSFSGQGAPNQPQHF
TRBD1	-	TRBV7-9	TRBJ2-1	TGTGCCAGCAGCTTAAAAGTCTTCGGGACAGGGATAGATGAGCAGTTCTTC	CASSLKVFGTGIDEQFF
-	-	TRBV11-2	TRBJ1-2	TGTGCCAGCAGCGCATATACCGGGAGTCAGGCGTATGGCTACACCTTC	CASSAYTGSQAYGYTF
-	-	TRBV5-1	TRBJ2-6	TGCGCCAGCAGCTTGGTTGCAGTTGGCTCTGGGGCCAACGTCCTGACTTTC	CASSLVAVGSGANVLTF
-	-	TRBV4-1	TRBJ2-1	TGCGCCAGCAGCCAAGATTTAGCGGAATCCTACAATGAGCAGTTCTTC	CASSQDLAESYNEQFF
TRBD2	-	TRBV2	TRBJ2-1	TGTGCCACGCAGCGGGAGTCCACCGGAAATGAGCAGTTCTTC	CATQRESTGNEQFF
-	-	TRBV6-2/TRBV6-3	TRBJ1-1	TGTGCCAGCAGTTATCGAGGGAACACTGAAGCTTTCTTT	CASSYRGNTEAFF
-	-	TRBV27	TRBJ1-2	TGTGCCAGCAGACCGGCAGGGGAGGGACGGGGTGGCTACACCTTC	CASRPAGEGRGGYTF
TRBD2	-	TRBV9	TRBJ2-5	TGTGCCAGCAGCGTAGGGTTAGCGGGGGGAGGACAGGAGACCCAGTACTTC	CASSVGLAGGGQETQYF
TRBD1	-	TRBV6-2/TRBV6-3	TRBJ1-5	TGTGCCAGCAGCCAGCCCTCCGGGACAGGTGGAAGAGGGCCCCAGCATTTT	CASSQPSGTGGRGPQHF
TRBD1	-	TRBV4-1	TRBJ1-2	TGCGCCAGCAGCCAAGGCAGGGGGCCCGTAGCGGGCTACACCTTC	CASSQGRGPVAGYTF
TRBD1	-	TRBV7-9	TRBJ1-1	TGTGCCAGCAGCTCGACAGGGCTTGGCACTGAAGCTTTCTTT	CASSSTGLGTEAFF
-	-	TRBV5-5	TRBJ1-4	TGTGCCAGCAGCTTGGGTGGGGCAGGGAAGTATGAAAAACTGTTTTTT	CASSLGGAGKYEKLFF
TRBD2	-	TRBV6-2/TRBV6-3	TRBJ2-7	TGTGCCAGCAGTTATTCCAGCGGGGGGGCCTACGAGCAGTACTTC	CASSYSSGGAYEQYF
TRBD2	-	TRBV13	TRBJ2-1	TGTGCCAGCAGCCTCCCAGGGACTACCACTTCGAATGAGCAGTTCTTC	CASSLPGTTTSNEQFF
TRBD2	-	TRBV24-1	TRBJ2-7	TGTGCCACCAGTGATTCGACTAGCGGGGGAGAGCAGTACTTC	CATSDSTSGGEQYF
TRBD2	-	TRBV7-9	TRBJ2-1	TGTGCCACCGCCCGGGAGGGGTCCTACAATGAGCAGTTCTTC	CATAREGSYNEQFF
-	-	TRBV6-6	TRBJ1-6	TGTGCCAGCAGTACCCAGAGGGATTCACCCCTCCACTTT	CASSTQRDSPLHF
TRBD1	-	TRBV30	TRBJ1-4	TGTGCCTGGTCGAGGGGGGGACAGGGGGAAAAACTGTTTTTT	CAWSRGGQGEKLFF
TRBD2	-	TRBV3-1/TRBV3-2	TRBJ2-7	TGTGCCAGCAGCCACCCAGCGGGGGGCTCCTACGAGCAGTACTTC	CASSHPAGGSYEQYF
TRBD1	few	TRBV27	TRBJ2-2	TGTGCCAGCAGCCAACAGGGGGCTACTGCCGGGGAGCTGTTTTTT	CASSQQGATAGELFF
TRBD1	-	TRBV7-2	TRBJ1-3	TGTGCCAGCAGCCCCCCACGAGGGGGCCCGTCTGGAAACACCATATATTTT	CASSPPRGGPSGNTIYF
TRBD2	-	TRBV5-1	TRBJ2-7	TGCGCCAGCAGCTTGACTAGCGGGGTTCCGTACGAGCAGTACTTC	CASSLTSGVPYEQYF
TRBD2	-	TRBV6-5	TRBJ2-3	TGTGCCAGCACGGTCAGGGCGGGAGTTCCAGATACGCAGTATTTT	CASTVRAGVPDTQYF
-	-	TRBV10-3	TRBJ1-4	TGTGCCATCAGTGAGTCGGGAGGGACTGCAACTAATGAAAAACTGTTTTTT	CAISESGGTATNEKLFF
TRBD1	once	TRBV5-1	TRBJ2-5	TGCGCCAGCACCCCCACCGGGACAGGGGTACGGGAGACCCAGTACTTC	CASTPTGTGVRETQYF
TRBD1	-	TRBV18	TRBJ2-4	TGTGCCAGCTCAGCGGACAGGGCCAAAAACATTCAGTACTTC	CASSADRAKNIQYF
-	once	TRBV27	TRBJ2-3	TGTGCCAGCACCTGGGGGGGGGCCGGTACAGATACGCAGTATTTT	CASTWGGAGTDTQYF
-	once	TRBV7-2	TRBJ2-7	TGTGCCAGCAGCTTGGCAGGGAGGCACGAGCAGTACTTC	CASSLAGRHEQYF
-	-	TRBV4-1	TRBJ2-7	TGCGCCAGCAGCCAAGATAGAGCAGGCATCTACGAGCAGTACTTC	CASSQDRAGIYEQYF
TRBD1	few	TRBV27	TRBJ2-2	TGTGCCAGCAGCCCTATCCTAGGGGGCTGGTCCGGGGAGCTGTTTTTT	CASSPILGGWSGELFF
-	-	TRBV20-1	TRBJ1-4	TGCAGTGCTAGATCCGGTCACCAACTGTTTTTT	CSARSGHQLFF
TRBD2	-	TRBV4-3	TRBJ2-3	TGCGCCAGCAGCCAAGAACGGACTAGAGCAGATACGCAGTATTTT	CASSQERTRADTQYF
TRBD1	-	TRBV6-5	TRBJ1-2	TGTGCCAGCAGTTACCTACAGGGGAAGGCTGGGTATGGCTACACCTTC	CASSYLQGKAGYGYTF
-	-	TRBV4-3	TRBJ2-7	TGCGCCAGCAGCCCCGGTACAGGGTCCTACGAGCAGTACTTC	CASSPGTGSYEQYF
TRBD1	-	TRBV27	TRBJ2-1	TGTGCCAGCAGTCAACAAAGGGACAGGACGGGGTTCTTC	CASSQQRDRTGFF
-	-	TRBV24-1	TRBJ2-3	TGTGCCACCAGTGACTCAGGGGGTGGCGGGGGCACAGATACGCAGTATTTT	CATSDSGGGGGTDTQYF